Described below is a single T cell receptor (beta chain) sequence and its context. Antigen: not known. The germline gives CDR1 SGDLS, CDR2 YYNGEE. V was trimmed by 4 bases and J by 1 base, leaving 7 bases between them. The CDR3 consists of 13 residues. Every bit of the isolated RNA underwent reverse transcription, so sequencing read expressed TCRB transcripts. Sequenced by immunoSEQ multiplex PCR; TCRdb stores in-frame clones only, minus some. In the table there are hundreds of thousands of clones, about 32% of which are singletons. The sample belongs to a study of beta chain features in type 1 diabetes. Findings and caveats of the study: For patients and controls alike, PCR might favor shorter templates to the same degree. Naive, central memory and regulatory TCRB repertoires appeared more similar among patients than healthy donors. Type 1 diabetes patients had moderately but significantly shorter TCRB CDR3s in all four CD4+ subsets.

Sorted populations were all over 98% pure. This clonotype originated in a young man in good health. The V call is TRBV9, the J call TRBJ2-3, with D perhaps matching TRBD2 (6 bases). The specimen sequenced was naive CD4+ T cells from blood. The CDR3 loop is CASSSSGTDTQYF. The CDR3 DNA is TGTGCCAGCAGCTCTAGCGGCACAGATACGCAGTATTTT.